The T cell receptor beta chain described here comes from a study of T-cell reconstitution after alpha-beta-depleted transplantation in children. At least ten counts were recorded for this clonotype. A TCRbeta library incorporating unique molecular identifiers was prepared. One entry per CDR3 protein results from TCRdb running MiXCR on the PCR reads. The profile shows 250,000 to 350,000 distinct CDR3 sequences, about 10% of them singletons. V was trimmed by 6 bases and J by 0 bases, leaving 12 bases between them. The CDR3 consists of 15 residues. CDR1 and CDR2 (germline): MNHEY, SMNVEV (reference sequence).

The receptor's source is a human donor who donated a stem cell graft to a child with SCID. The chain has TRBV27 and TRBJ2-4, with D uncertain. Sequenced here: PBMCs from the stem cell graft donor, sampled from the stem cell graft. In DNA form, the CDR3 reads TGTGCCAGCAGGTCTGAAGTTCTAGCCAAAAACATTCAGTACTTC. This sequence encodes CASRSEVLAKNIQYF.